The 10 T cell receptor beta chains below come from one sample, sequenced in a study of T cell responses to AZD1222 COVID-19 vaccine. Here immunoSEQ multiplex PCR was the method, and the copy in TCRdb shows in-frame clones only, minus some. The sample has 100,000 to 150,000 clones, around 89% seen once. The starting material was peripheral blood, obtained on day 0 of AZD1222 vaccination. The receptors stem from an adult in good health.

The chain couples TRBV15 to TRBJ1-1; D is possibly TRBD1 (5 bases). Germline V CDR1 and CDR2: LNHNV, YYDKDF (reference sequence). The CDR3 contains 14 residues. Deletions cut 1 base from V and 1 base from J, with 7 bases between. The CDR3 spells CATSRAGQNTEAFF. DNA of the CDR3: TGTGCCACCAGCAGAGCTGGACAGAACACTGAAGCTTTCTTT. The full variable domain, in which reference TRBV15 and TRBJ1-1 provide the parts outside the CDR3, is DAMVIQNPRYQVTQFGKPVTLSCSQTLNHNVMYWYQQKSSQAPKLLFHYYDKDFNNEADTPDNFQSRRPNTSFCFLDIRSPGLGDTAMYLCATSRAGQNTEAFFGQGTRLTVV.

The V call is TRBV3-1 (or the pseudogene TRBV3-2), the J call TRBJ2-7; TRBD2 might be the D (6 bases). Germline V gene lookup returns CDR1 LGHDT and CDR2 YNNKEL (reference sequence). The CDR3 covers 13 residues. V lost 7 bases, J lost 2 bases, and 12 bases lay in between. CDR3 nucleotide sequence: TGTGCCAGCACCCTAGCGCCTGCCTACGAGCAGTACTTC. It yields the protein CASTLAPAYEQYF.

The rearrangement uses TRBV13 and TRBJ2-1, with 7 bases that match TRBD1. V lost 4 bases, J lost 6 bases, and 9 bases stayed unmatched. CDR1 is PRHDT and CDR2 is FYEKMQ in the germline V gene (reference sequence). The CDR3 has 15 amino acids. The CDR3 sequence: CASSSTTGAANEQFF. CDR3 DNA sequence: TGTGCCAGCAGCTCAACAACAGGGGCTGCCAATGAGCAGTTCTTC.

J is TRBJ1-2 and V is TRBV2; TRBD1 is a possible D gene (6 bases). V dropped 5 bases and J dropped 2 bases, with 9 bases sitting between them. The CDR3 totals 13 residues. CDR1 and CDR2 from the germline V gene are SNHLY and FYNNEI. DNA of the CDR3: TGTGCCAGCAGTCCCGGACAGAACTATGGCTACACCTTC. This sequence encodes CASSPGQNYGYTF.

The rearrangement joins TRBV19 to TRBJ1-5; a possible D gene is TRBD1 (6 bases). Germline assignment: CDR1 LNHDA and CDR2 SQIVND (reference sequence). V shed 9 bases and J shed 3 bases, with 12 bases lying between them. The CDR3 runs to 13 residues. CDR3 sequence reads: CASLQGFNQPQHF. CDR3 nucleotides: TGTGCCAGCCTACAGGGATTCAATCAGCCCCAGCATTTT. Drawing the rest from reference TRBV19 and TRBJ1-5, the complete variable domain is DGGITQSPKYLFRKEGQNVTLSCEQNLNHDAMYWYRQDPGQGLRLIYYSQIVNDFQKGDIAEGYSVSREKKESFPLTVTSAQKNPTAFYLCASLQGFNQPQHFGDGTRLSIL.

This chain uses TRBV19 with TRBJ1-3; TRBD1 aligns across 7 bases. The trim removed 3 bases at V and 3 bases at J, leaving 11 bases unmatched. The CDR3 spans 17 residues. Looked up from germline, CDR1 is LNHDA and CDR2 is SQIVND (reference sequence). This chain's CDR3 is CASSIKSTGWIGNTIYF. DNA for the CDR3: TGTGCCAGTAGTATTAAATCGACAGGGTGGATTGGAAACACCATATATTTT. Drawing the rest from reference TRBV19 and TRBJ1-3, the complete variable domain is DGGITQSPKYLFRKEGQNVTLSCEQNLNHDAMYWYRQDPGQGLRLIYYSQIVNDFQKGDIAEGYSVSREKKESFPLTVTSAQKNPTAFYLCASSIKSTGWIGNTIYFGEGSWLTVV.

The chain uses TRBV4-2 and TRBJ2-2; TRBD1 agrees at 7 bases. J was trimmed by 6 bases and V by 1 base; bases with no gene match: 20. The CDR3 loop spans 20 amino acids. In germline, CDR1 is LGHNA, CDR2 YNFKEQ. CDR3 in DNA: TGTGCCAGCAGCCAAGTCGGATACTTGGTCGACAGGGTCAGTGCCGGGGAGCTGTTTTTT. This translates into CASSQVGYLVDRVSAGELFF.

The CDR3 DNA is TGTGCCAGTAAGAGAGGGATCACCAATCAGCCCCAGCATTTT. Protein product: CASKRGITNQPQHF. This chain uses TRBV19 with TRBJ1-5; no clear D gene. The germline gives CDR1 LNHDA, CDR2 SQIVND (reference sequence). V lost 7 bases, J lost 3 bases, and 13 bases lay in between. The CDR3 covers 14 residues.

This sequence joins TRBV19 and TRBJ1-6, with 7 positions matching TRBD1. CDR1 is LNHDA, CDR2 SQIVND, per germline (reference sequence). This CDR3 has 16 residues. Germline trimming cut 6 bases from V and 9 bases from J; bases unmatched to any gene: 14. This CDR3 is CASSPPTTGYLSPLHF. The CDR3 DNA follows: TGTGCCAGTAGCCCCCCGACGACAGGGTACCTTTCACCCCTCCACTTT.

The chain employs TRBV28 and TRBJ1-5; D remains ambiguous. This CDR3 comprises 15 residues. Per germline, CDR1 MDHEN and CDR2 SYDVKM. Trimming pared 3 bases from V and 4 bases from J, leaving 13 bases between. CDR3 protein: CASSFSLRINQPQHF. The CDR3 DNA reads TGTGCCAGCAGTTTTTCTTTGCGGATAAATCAGCCCCAGCATTTT.